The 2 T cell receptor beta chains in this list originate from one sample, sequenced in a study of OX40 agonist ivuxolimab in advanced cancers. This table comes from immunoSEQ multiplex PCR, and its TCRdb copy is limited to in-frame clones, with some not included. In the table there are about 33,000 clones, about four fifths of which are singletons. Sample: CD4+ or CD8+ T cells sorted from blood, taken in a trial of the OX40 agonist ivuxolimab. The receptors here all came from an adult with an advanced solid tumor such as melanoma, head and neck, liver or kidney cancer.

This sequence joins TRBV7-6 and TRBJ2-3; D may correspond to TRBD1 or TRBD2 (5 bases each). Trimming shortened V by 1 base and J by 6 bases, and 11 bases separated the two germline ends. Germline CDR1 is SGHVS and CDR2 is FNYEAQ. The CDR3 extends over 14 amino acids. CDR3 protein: CASSLVGGGDTQYF. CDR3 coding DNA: TGTGCCAGCAGCTTAGTTGGGGGTGGGGATACGCAGTATTTT.

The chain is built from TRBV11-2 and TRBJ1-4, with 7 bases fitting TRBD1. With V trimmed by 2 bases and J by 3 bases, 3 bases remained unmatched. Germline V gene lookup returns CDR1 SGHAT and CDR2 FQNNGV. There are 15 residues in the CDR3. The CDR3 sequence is CASSLPTGSNEKLFF. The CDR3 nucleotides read TGTGCCAGCAGCTTACCGACAGGGTCTAATGAAAAACTGTTTTTT.